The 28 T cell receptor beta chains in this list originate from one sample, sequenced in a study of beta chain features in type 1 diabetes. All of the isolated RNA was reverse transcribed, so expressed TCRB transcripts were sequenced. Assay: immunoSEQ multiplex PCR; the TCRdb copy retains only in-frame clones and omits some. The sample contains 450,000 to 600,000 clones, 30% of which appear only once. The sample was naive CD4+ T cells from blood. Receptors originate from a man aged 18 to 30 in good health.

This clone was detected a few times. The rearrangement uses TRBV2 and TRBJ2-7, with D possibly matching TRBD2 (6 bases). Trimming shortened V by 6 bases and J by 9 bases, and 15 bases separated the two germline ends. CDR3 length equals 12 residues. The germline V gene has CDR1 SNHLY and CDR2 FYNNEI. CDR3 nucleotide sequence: TGTGCCAGCAGGCTAGCGCGATTTGTGCAGTACTTC. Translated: CASRLARFVQYF.

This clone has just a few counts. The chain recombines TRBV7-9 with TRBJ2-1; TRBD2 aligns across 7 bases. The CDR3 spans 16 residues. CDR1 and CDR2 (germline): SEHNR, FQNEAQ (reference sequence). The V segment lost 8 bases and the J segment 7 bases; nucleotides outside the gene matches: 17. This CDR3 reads CASGEQGLVMRNEQFF. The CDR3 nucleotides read TGTGCCAGCGGAGAACAAGGACTAGTCATGAGGAATGAGCAGTTCTTC.

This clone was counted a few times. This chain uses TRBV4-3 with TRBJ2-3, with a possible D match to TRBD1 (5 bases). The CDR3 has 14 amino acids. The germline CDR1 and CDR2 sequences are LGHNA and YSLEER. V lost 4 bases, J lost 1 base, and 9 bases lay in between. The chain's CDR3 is CASSPDRRTDTQYF. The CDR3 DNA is TGCGCCAGCAGCCCAGACAGACGCACAGATACGCAGTATTTT.

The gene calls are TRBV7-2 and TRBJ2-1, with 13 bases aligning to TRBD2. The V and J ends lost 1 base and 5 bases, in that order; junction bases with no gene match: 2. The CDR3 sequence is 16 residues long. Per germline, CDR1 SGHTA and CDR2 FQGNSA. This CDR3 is CASSLETSGRNNEQFF. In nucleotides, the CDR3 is TGTGCCAGCAGCTTAGAGACTAGCGGGAGGAACAATGAGCAGTTCTTC.

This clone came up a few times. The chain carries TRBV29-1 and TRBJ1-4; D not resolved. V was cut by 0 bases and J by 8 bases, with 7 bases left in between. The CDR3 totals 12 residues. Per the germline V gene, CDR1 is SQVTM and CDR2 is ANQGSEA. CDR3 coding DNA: TGCAGCGTTGAAGACCTCTGGGAAAAACTGTTTTTT. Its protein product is CSVEDLWEKLFF.

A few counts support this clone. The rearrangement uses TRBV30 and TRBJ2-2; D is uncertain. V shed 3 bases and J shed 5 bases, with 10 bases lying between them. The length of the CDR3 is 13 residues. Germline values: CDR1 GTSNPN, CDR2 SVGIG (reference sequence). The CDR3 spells CAWRFHGTGELFF. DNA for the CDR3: TGTGCCTGGAGGTTCCACGGAACCGGGGAGCTGTTTTTT.

The CDR3 loop reads CAWSPQAPQEQFF. The CDR3 DNA reads as TGTGCCTGGAGTCCCCAGGCCCCTCAGGAGCAGTTCTTC. The chain is built from TRBV30 and TRBJ2-1, with D uncertain. Trimming left V 2 bases short and J 10 bases short, with 15 bases between. CDR1 and CDR2 from the germline V gene are GTSNPN and SVGIG (reference sequence). This CDR3 is 13 amino acids long. The whole variable domain, filled in from reference TRBV30 and TRBJ2-1, reads SQTIHQWPATLVQPVGSPLSLECTVEGTSNPNLYWYRQAAGRGLQLLFYSVGIGQISSEVPQNLSASRPQDRQFILSSKKLLLSDSGFYLCAWSPQAPQEQFFGPGTRLTVL.

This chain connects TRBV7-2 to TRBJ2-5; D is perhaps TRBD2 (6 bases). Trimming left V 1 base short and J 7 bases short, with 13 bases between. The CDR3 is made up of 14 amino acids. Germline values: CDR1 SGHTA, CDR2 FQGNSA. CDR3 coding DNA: TGTGCCAGCAGCTTAGTCGGTAGCGGCGGGACCCAGTACTTC. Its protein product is CASSLVGSGGTQYF. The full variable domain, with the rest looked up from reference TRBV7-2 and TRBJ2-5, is GAGVSQSPSNKVTEKGKDVELRCDPISGHTALYWYRQSLGQGLEFLIYFQGNSAPDKSGLPSDRFSAERTGGSVSTLTIQRTQQEDSAVYLCASSLVGSGGTQYFGPGTRLLVL.

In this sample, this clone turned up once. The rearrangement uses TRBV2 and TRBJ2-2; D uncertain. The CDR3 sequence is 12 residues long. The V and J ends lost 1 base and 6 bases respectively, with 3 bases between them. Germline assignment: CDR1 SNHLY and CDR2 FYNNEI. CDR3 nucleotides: TGTGCCAGCAGTGAAGAGGCCGGGGAGCTGTTTTTT. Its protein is CASSEEAGELFF.

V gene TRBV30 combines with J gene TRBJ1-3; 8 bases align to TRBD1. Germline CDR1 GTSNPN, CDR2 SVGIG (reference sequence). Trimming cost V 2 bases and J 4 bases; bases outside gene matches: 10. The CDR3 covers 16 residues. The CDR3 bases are TGTGCCTGGAGTTACCTCCAGGGGGCTTCGGGAAACACCATATATTTT. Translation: CAWSYLQGASGNTIYF.

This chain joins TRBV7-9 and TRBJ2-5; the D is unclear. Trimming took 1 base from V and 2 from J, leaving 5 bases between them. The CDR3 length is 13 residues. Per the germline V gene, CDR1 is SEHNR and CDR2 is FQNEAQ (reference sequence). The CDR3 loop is CASSLGPQETQYF. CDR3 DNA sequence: TGTGCCAGCAGCTTAGGACCTCAAGAGACCCAGTACTTC.

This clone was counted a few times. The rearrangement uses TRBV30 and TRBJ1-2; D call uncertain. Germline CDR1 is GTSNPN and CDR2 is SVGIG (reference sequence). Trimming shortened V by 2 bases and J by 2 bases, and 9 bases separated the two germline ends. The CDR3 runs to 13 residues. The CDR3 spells CAWSKGRNYGYTF. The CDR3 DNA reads TGTGCCTGGAGTAAAGGGCGGAACTATGGCTACACCTTC.

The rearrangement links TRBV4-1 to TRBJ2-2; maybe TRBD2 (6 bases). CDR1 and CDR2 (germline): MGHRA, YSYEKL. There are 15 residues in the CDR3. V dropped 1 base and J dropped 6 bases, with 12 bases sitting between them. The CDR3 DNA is TGCGCCAGCAGCCAAGGGGGAAGGGAGGCCGGGGAGCTGTTTTTT. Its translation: CASSQGGREAGELFF.

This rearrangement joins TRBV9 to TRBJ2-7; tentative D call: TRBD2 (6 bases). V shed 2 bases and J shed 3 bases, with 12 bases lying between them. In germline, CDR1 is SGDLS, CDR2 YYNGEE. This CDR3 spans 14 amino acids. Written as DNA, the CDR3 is TGTGCCAGCAGCGTCGGTAGCGGATACTACGAGCAGTACTTC. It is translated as CASSVGSGYYEQYF.

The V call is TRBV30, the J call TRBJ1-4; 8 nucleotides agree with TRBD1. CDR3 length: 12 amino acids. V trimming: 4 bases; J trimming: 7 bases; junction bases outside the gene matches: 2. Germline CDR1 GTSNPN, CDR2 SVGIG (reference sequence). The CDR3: CAWTGQGEKLFF. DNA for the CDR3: TGTGCCTGGACCGGACAGGGTGAAAAACTGTTTTTT.

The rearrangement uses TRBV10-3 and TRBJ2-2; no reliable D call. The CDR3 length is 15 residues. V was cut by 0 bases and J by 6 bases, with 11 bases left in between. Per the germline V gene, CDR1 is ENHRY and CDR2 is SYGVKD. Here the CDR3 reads CAISESGSPAGELFF. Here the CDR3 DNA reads TGTGCCATCAGTGAGTCAGGCTCTCCAGCCGGGGAGCTGTTTTTT.

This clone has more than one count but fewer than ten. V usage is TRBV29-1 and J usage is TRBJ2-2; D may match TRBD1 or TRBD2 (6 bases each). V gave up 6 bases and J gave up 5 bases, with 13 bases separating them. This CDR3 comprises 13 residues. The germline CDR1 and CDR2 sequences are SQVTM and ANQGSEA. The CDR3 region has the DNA TGCAGCGTCCGCAGAGGGGGGACCGGGGAGCTGTTTTTT. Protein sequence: CSVRRGGTGELFF.

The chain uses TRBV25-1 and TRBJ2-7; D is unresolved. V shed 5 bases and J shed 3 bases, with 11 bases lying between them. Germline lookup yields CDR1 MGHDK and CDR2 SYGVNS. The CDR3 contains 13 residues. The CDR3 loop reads CASSIGLYYEQYF. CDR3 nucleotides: TGTGCCAGCAGTATAGGCCTGTACTACGAGCAGTACTTC.

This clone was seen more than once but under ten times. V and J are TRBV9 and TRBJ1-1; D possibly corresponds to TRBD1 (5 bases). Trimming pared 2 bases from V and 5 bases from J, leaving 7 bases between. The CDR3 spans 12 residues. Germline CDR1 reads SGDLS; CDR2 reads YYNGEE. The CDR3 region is CASSVRGTEAFF. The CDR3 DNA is TGTGCCAGCAGCGTTCGGGGGACTGAAGCTTTCTTT.

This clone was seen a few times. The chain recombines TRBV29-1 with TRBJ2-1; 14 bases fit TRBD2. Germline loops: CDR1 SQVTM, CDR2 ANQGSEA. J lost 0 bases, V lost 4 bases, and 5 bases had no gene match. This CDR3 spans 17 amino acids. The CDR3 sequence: CSVAGTSGSSSYNEQFF. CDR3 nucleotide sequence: TGCAGCGTTGCCGGGACTAGCGGGAGCAGCTCCTACAATGAGCAGTTCTTC.

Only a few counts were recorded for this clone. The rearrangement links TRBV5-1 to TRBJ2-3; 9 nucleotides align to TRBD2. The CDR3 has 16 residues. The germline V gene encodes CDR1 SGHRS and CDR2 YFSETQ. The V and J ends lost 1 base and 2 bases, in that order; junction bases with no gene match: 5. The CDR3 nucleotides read TGCGCCAGCAGCTTGCTGACTAGCGGCAACACAGATACGCAGTATTTT. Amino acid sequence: CASSLLTSGNTDTQYF.

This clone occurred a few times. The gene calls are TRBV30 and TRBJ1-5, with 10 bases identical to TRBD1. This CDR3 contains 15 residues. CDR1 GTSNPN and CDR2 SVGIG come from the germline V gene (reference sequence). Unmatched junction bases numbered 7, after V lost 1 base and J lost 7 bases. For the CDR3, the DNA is TGTGCCTGGAGTGGAACTGGGACAGGGGAACAGCCCCAGCATTTT. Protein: CAWSGTGTGEQPQHF.

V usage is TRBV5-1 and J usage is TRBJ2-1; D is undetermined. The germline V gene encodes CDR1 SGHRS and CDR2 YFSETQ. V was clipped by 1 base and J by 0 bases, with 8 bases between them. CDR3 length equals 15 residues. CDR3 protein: CASSLSWSSYNEQFF. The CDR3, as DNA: TGCGCCAGCAGCTTGAGTTGGAGCTCCTACAATGAGCAGTTCTTC.

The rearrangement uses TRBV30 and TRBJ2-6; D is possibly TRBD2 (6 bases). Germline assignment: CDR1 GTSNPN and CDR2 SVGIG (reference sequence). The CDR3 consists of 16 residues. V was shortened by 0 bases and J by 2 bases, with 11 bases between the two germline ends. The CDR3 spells CAWSVPTGAGANVLTF. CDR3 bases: TGTGCCTGGAGTGTACCAACGGGGGCTGGGGCCAACGTCCTGACTTTC.

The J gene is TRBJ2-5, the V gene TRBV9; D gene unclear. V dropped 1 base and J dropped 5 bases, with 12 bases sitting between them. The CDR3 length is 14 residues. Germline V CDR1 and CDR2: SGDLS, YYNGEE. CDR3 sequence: CASSVHSGAETQYF. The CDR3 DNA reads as TGTGCCAGCAGCGTACATTCGGGTGCCGAGACCCAGTACTTC.

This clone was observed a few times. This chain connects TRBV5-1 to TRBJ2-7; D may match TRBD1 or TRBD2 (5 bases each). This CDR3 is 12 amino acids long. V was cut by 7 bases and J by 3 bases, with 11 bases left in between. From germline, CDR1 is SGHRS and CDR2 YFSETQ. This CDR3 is CASSGGFYEQYF. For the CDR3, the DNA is TGCGCCAGCTCTGGGGGTTTCTACGAGCAGTACTTC.

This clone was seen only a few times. CDR3 residues: CASSFRQLNTDTQYF. CDR3 in DNA: TGTGCCAGCAGCTTTAGGCAGCTTAACACAGATACGCAGTATTTT. The genes are TRBV7-2 and TRBJ2-3; D is unclear. The germline V and J ends were trimmed by 3 bases and 2 bases, with 12 bases remaining between them. The CDR3 sequence is 15 residues long. CDR1 and CDR2 from the germline V gene are SGHTA and FQGNSA. The whole variable domain, remainder taken from reference TRBV7-2 and TRBJ2-3, is GAGVSQSPSNKVTEKGKDVELRCDPISGHTALYWYRQSLGQGLEFLIYFQGNSAPDKSGLPSDRFSAERTGGSVSTLTIQRTQQEDSAVYLCASSFRQLNTDTQYFGPGTRLTVL.

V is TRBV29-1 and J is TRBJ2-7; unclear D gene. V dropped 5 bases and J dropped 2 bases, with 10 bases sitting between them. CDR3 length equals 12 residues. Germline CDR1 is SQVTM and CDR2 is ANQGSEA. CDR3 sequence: CSVFGPAYEQYF. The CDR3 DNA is TGCAGCGTTTTCGGCCCGGCCTACGAGCAGTACTTC.